One sample yielded the 13 T cell receptor beta chains listed below, sequenced in a study of vaccination effects on CD4 cells after COVID-19 (dated by TCRdb to between 2021 and 2022). No antigen has been identified for these receptors. Library prep was done by the immunoSEQ multiplex PCR assay. Imported from immuneACCESS, the table was reduced by TCRdb to in-frame sequences with V and J called. These copies leave out some clones; in studies compared against another copy, an unresolved V gene accounts for under half, and the cause of the remainder is not known. The sample table holds about 22,000 clones, of which approximately 72% were seen once. The ten most abundant clones make up roughly 19% of the sample. In the ViraFEST assay, PBMC were stimulated with viral peptide pools, and TCR sequencing was then used to find antigen-specific CD4+ T cell clonotypes based on their expansion. After around 11 days of culture, CD4+ T cells were isolated with the EasySep CD4+ T cell isolation kit. None of the healthy vaccine recipients had a prior SARS-CoV-2 infection, which was confirmed by nucleocapsid antibody tests that came back negative both before and after vaccination.

This specimen consisted of CD4+ T cells from PBMCs cultured with HCoV-NL63 spike peptides, obtained before COVID-19 vaccination. What the cell subset or site label conveys for this sample: HCoV-NL63 spike overlapping peptide pool stimulation. The receptors were gathered from a human donor who received a COVID-19 vaccine.

This clone rates as hyperexpanded. The V call is TRBV5-6, the J call TRBJ1-6; D call uncertain. The CDR3 is 17 amino acids. Trimming shortened V by 1 base and J by 4 bases, and 15 bases separated the two germline ends. Germline CDR1 and CDR2: SGHDT and YYEEEE. The CDR3 region is CASSLRVRPPYNSPLHF. The CDR3, as DNA: TGTGCCAGCAGCTTGAGGGTCCGACCGCCGTATAATTCACCCCTCCACTTT.

The rearrangement links TRBV28 to TRBJ2-7, with TRBD1 as a possible D gene (5 bases). Germline CDR1 MDHEN, CDR2 SYDVKM. The V end lost 7 bases, the J end lost 0 bases, and 16 bases lay between the germline ends. The CDR3 has 15 amino acids. The CDR3 here is CASTPWGQSSYEQYF. The CDR3 DNA is TGTGCCAGCACCCCGTGGGGCCAAAGCTCCTACGAGCAGTACTTC.

The chain employs TRBV6-5 and TRBJ2-1; the D gene is possibly TRBD1 (7 bases). CDR3 length: 14 residues. Germline-derived CDR1 and CDR2 are MNHEY and SVGAGI. With 7 bases removed from V and 10 bases from J, the gap between germline ends came to 20 bases. The CDR3 region is CASKPEGAAMEQFF. The CDR3 DNA sequence: TGTGCCAGCAAGCCGGAGGGGGCAGCAATGGAGCAGTTCTTC.

The rearrangement links TRBV28 to TRBJ2-5, with 9 bases that match TRBD1. Trimming took 6 bases from V and 7 from J; bases not matched to a gene: 21. Germline V gives CDR1 MDHEN, CDR2 SYDVKM. CDR3 length equals 18 residues. CDR3 bases: TGTGCCAGCAGCAGAAATAGGACAGGGGAAATAAGAGTAATGACCCAGTACTTC. Amino acid sequence: CASSRNRTGEIRVMTQYF.

The rearrangement links TRBV10-3 to TRBJ1-1; D not resolved. Germline CDR1 and CDR2: ENHRY and SYGVKD. The CDR3 totals 14 residues. Between the trimmed V and J ends, which lost 6 bases and 5 bases, there was a span of 16 bases. The CDR3 nucleotides read TGTGCCATCAGCGCCAGTTGGGGAGTGACTGAAGCTTTCTTT. It yields the protein CAISASWGVTEAFF.

This chain links TRBV7-9 with TRBJ1-1; 8 nucleotides agree with TRBD1. CDR3 length: 14 residues. Germline values: CDR1 SEHNR, CDR2 FQNEAQ (reference sequence). Trimming cost V 5 bases and J 1 base; bases outside gene matches: 3. CDR3 bases: TGTGCCAGCAGCCCCGACAGGGGGAACACTGAAGCTTTCTTT. It translates to CASSPDRGNTEAFF.

The chain's CDR3 is CASSHGLADEQYF. Here the CDR3 DNA reads TGTGCCAGCAGTCACGGACTAGCGGACGAGCAGTACTTC. V usage is TRBV3-1 (or the pseudogene TRBV3-2) and J usage is TRBJ2-7, with 10 bases identical to TRBD2. V was clipped by 6 bases and J by 5 bases; unmatched bases: 4. This CDR3 spans 13 amino acids. Germline V gives CDR1 LGHDT, CDR2 YNNKEL (reference sequence).

V gene TRBV6-2 or TRBV6-3 combines with J gene TRBJ2-6, with TRBD1 identical over 9 bases. The length of the CDR3 is 18 residues. The V and J ends lost 0 bases and 4 bases, in that order; junction bases with no gene match: 7. CDR1 is MNHEY and CDR2 is SVGEGT in the germline V gene. CDR3 amino acids: CASSYSRQGVAGANVLTF. The CDR3 region has the DNA TGTGCCAGCAGTTACTCCCGACAGGGGGTTGCCGGGGCCAACGTCCTGACTTTC.

This clone was seen a handful of times. Written as DNA, the CDR3 is TGTGCCAGCAGTTTTCAGGTCGGCGAGCAGTACTTC. Its protein product is CASSFQVGEQYF. V is TRBV28 and J is TRBJ2-7; the D is unclear. Trimming removed 3 bases at V and 6 bases at J, with 9 bases between. Germline CDR1 and CDR2: MDHEN and SYDVKM. The CDR3 is made up of 12 amino acids.

In this sample, this clone turned up once. The chain combines TRBV30 with TRBJ1-1; tentatively, D is TRBD1 (6 bases). CDR1 and CDR2 (germline): GTSNPN, SVGIG (reference sequence). Trimming took 7 bases from V and 0 from J, leaving 9 bases between them. This CDR3 has 12 residues. This chain's CDR3 is CAYRVMNTEAFF. The CDR3 nucleotides read TGTGCCTACAGGGTTATGAACACTGAAGCTTTCTTT. Full variable domain (missing parts from reference TRBV30 and TRBJ1-1): SQTIHQWPATLVQPVGSPLSLECTVEGTSNPNLYWYRQAAGRGLQLLFYSVGIGQISSEVPQNLSASRPQDRQFILSSKKLLLSDSGFYLCAYRVMNTEAFFGQGTRLTVV.

This clone appeared once. This chain links TRBV5-1 with TRBJ2-2, with 7 bases identical to TRBD2. This CDR3 comprises 14 residues. Trimming removed 4 bases from V and 2 bases from J; junction bases left unmatched: 2. Germline CDR1 SGHRS, CDR2 YFSETQ. The CDR3 DNA follows: TGCGCCAGCAGCCCGGGACTAAACACCGGGGAGCTGTTTTTT. It encodes CASSPGLNTGELFF.

The gene calls are TRBV7-8 and TRBJ2-7; possibly TRBD1 for D (7 bases). The ends were cut back, 0 bases at V and 1 base at J, with 19 bases in the middle. The length of the CDR3 is 18 residues. Germline lookup yields CDR1 SGHVS and CDR2 FQNEAQ. In nucleotides, the CDR3 is TGTGCCAGCAGCTTAGCGCGGGGCGGCAGGGGGGATTCCTACGAGCAGTACTTC. Its translation is CASSLARGGRGDSYEQYF.

The V call is TRBV5-1, the J call TRBJ1-1; D not certain. V gave up 1 base and J gave up 1 base, with 11 bases separating them. The CDR3 consists of 15 residues. The germline gives CDR1 SGHRS, CDR2 YFSETQ. The CDR3 reads CASSLIPWENTEAFF. CDR3 bases: TGCGCCAGCAGCTTGATTCCGTGGGAGAACACTGAAGCTTTCTTT.